This passage covers 21 T cell receptor beta chains from one sample sequenced in a study of cytomegalovirus exposure and HLA in healthy donors. TCRdb keeps only in-frame clones here, not all; method: immunoSEQ multiplex PCR. The data contain 100,000 or so clones, roughly nine tenths of them singletons. Sequencing was done on a sample of PBMCs. The receptors derive from a woman aged 18-35 years in good health and CMV-seropositive.

The chain has TRBV5-6 and TRBJ1-5; D remains unclear. The V end was cut by 6 bases, the J end by 6 bases, with 10 bases between. Germline lookup yields CDR1 SGHDT and CDR2 YYEEEE. This CDR3 spans 12 amino acids. The CDR3 DNA follows: TGTGCCAGCAACACCGGAGTTCAGCCCCAGCATTTT. As protein: CASNTGVQPQHF.

This chain links TRBV11-3 with TRBJ2-1; the match to TRBD2 covers 9 bases. This CDR3 has 15 amino acids. Germline V gene data show CDR1 as SGHNT and CDR2 as YENEEA. With 1 base clipped from V and 2 bases from J, the junction kept 0 bases outside the gene matches. The CDR3 is CASSLGGRAYNEQFF. The CDR3 nucleotides read TGTGCCAGCAGCTTAGGCGGGAGGGCCTACAATGAGCAGTTCTTC.

The chain links TRBV5-5 to TRBJ1-1; 9 positions agree with TRBD1. The CDR3 length is 19 residues. J gave up 0 bases and V 4 bases, and 16 bases lay outside the gene matches. Germline V gene lookup returns CDR1 SGHKS and CDR2 YYEKEE (reference sequence). This CDR3 is CASSPNPWDRANMNTEAFF. The DNA of the CDR3 is TGTGCCAGCAGCCCAAATCCCTGGGACAGGGCAAACATGAACACTGAAGCTTTCTTT. Full variable domain (missing parts from reference TRBV5-5 and TRBJ1-1): DAGVTQSPTHLIKTRGQQVTLRCSPISGHKSVSWYQQVLGQGPQFIFQYYEKEERGRGNFPDRFSARQFPNYSSELNVNALLLGDSALYLCASSPNPWDRANMNTEAFFGQGTRLTVV.

The J gene is TRBJ2-1, the V gene TRBV6-1; TRBD2 is a possible D gene (7 bases). V was shortened by 3 bases and J by 3 bases, with 12 bases between the two germline ends. From germline, CDR1 is MNHNS and CDR2 SASEGT. The CDR3 runs to 15 residues. CDR3 DNA: TGTGCCAGCAGTGAGTGGGGGGGCAGCTACAATGAGCAGTTCTTC. Its translation: CASSEWGGSYNEQFF.

The rearrangement joins TRBV5-1 to TRBJ1-1; unclear D gene. The CDR3 covers 13 residues. Trimming pared 6 bases from V and 0 bases from J, leaving 9 bases between. CDR1 is SGHRS, CDR2 YFSETQ, per germline. The CDR3 protein is CASKPNMNTEAFF. CDR3 bases: TGCGCCAGCAAACCCAACATGAACACTGAAGCTTTCTTT. Filled out from reference TRBV5-1 and TRBJ1-1, the complete variable domain reads KAGVTQTPRYLIKTRGQQVTLSCSPISGHRSVSWYQQTPGQGLQFLFEYFSETQRNKGNFPGRFSGRQFSNSRSEMNVSTLELGDSALYLCASKPNMNTEAFFGQGTRLTVV.

The chain carries TRBV19 and TRBJ2-2; no definite D call. CDR3 size: 13 residues. CDR1 is LNHDA and CDR2 is SQIVND in the germline V gene (reference sequence). V was trimmed by 4 bases and J by 3 bases, leaving 6 bases between them. The CDR3 reads CASSNGDTGELFF. The CDR3 DNA reads as TGTGCCAGTAGTAACGGTGACACCGGGGAGCTGTTTTTT.

The chain carries TRBV7-9 and TRBJ2-7; TRBD2 matches at 9 bases. V dropped 7 bases and J dropped 3; count of bases not matched to a gene: 4. This CDR3 contains 13 residues. CDR1 and CDR2 (germline): SEHNR, FQNEAQ (reference sequence). In DNA form, the CDR3 reads TGTGCCAGCAAAGCGGGGGGAAACTACGAGCAGTACTTC. It translates to CASKAGGNYEQYF.

The chain is built from TRBV7-9 and TRBJ1-3; D is unresolved. The V gene's germline CDR1 is SEHNR and CDR2 FQNEAQ (reference sequence). This CDR3 has 15 residues. Trimming stripped 6 bases from V and 4 bases from J, with 16 bases between. The CDR3 DNA follows: TGTGCCAGCAGACCCGGCGGAGACGGGGGAAACACCATATATTTT. Translating gives CASRPGGDGGNTIYF.

This clone was recorded a few times. The chain combines TRBV27 with TRBJ1-2, with a tentative D call TRBD1 (6 bases). Looked up from germline, CDR1 is MNHEY and CDR2 is SMNVEV (reference sequence). There are 13 residues in the CDR3. V dropped 5 bases and J dropped 3 bases, with 10 bases sitting between them. DNA of the CDR3: TGTGCCAGCAGTCCACAGGGATACTATGGCTACACCTTC. It codes for CASSPQGYYGYTF.

This clone was counted between two and nine times. V is TRBV4-1 and J is TRBJ1-2; no definite D call. This CDR3 comprises 12 residues. CDR1 MGHRA and CDR2 YSYEKL come from the germline V gene. V lost 3 bases, J lost 4 bases, and 6 bases lay in between. The DNA of the CDR3 is TGCGCCAGCAGCCATCTCGTCTATGGCTACACCTTC. This codes for CASSHLVYGYTF.

This sequence joins TRBV7-6 and TRBJ2-2; weak D call: TRBD1 (7 bases). From germline, CDR1 is SGHVS and CDR2 FNYEAQ. The CDR3 covers 16 residues. V was pared by 4 bases and J by 3 bases, with 15 bases between. Here the CDR3 reads CASSWDFQGDTGELFF. The CDR3 region has the DNA TGTGCCAGCAGCTGGGACTTCCAGGGGGACACCGGGGAGCTGTTTTTT. Full variable domain (missing parts from reference TRBV7-6 and TRBJ2-2): GAGVSQSPRYKVTKRGQDVALRCDPISGHVSLYWYRQALGQGPEFLTYFNYEAQQDKSGLPNDRFSAERPEGSISTLTIQRTEQRDSAMYRCASSWDFQGDTGELFFGEGSRLTVL.

This clone turned up a few times. The V gene is TRBV28, the J gene TRBJ1-2; 9 positions match TRBD1. CDR1 and CDR2 from the germline V gene are MDHEN and SYDVKM. The CDR3 totals 14 residues. The trim removed 3 bases at V and 6 bases at J, leaving 5 bases unmatched. In nucleotides, the CDR3 is TGTGCCAGCAGTTTCGGGCGGGACAGGGATGGCTACACCTTC. This translates into CASSFGRDRDGYTF.

V and J are TRBV11-2 and TRBJ1-2; the D is unclear. V shed 4 bases and J shed 7 bases, with 19 bases lying between them. This CDR3 is built from 15 residues. The germline V gene encodes CDR1 SGHAT and CDR2 FQNNGV. The CDR3 region is CASSSLRGPHAGYTF. CDR3 in DNA: TGTGCCAGCAGCTCACTCCGCGGCCCCCATGCTGGCTACACCTTC.

This clone appeared a few times. The chain is built from TRBV6-4 and TRBJ2-1; 11 bases align to TRBD2. Trimming removed 3 bases from V and 5 bases from J; junction bases left unmatched: 3. The CDR3 has 15 residues. CDR1 and CDR2 (germline): MRHNA, SNTAGT. In DNA form, the CDR3 reads TGTGCCAGCAGTGAGCTAGCGGGGGGACACAATGAGCAGTTCTTC. This sequence encodes CASSELAGGHNEQFF.

The chain is built from TRBV29-1 and TRBJ2-5, with a possible D match to TRBD2 (5 bases). Germline CDR1 SQVTM, CDR2 ANQGSEA. The CDR3 runs 12 residues. V was pared by 5 bases and J by 4 bases, with 11 bases between. The CDR3 is CSVSPEGETQYF. CDR3 coding DNA: TGCAGCGTTTCCCCCGAGGGAGAGACCCAGTACTTC.

The gene calls are TRBV2 and TRBJ2-7, with 9 bases fitting TRBD2. This CDR3 spans 16 amino acids. CDR1 is SNHLY, CDR2 FYNNEI, per germline. Trimming cost V 3 bases and J 2 bases; bases outside gene matches: 8. CDR3 sequence reads: CASSEEGGRVAYEQYF. In DNA form, the CDR3 reads TGTGCCAGCAGTGAGGAGGGCGGGAGGGTCGCCTACGAGCAGTACTTC.

The rearrangement joins TRBV4-1 to TRBJ2-5, with unresolved D. Germline V gene data show CDR1 as MGHRA and CDR2 as YSYEKL. The CDR3 consists of 15 residues. V lost 0 bases and J lost 5, with 13 bases in between. The CDR3: CASSQEGWLVETQYF. The CDR3 coding sequence is TGCGCCAGCAGCCAAGAGGGTTGGCTAGTTGAGACCCAGTACTTC.

This chain uses TRBV28 with TRBJ1-2, with D possibly matching TRBD1 (6 bases). The germline V gene encodes CDR1 MDHEN and CDR2 SYDVKM. Trimming took 8 bases from V and 7 from J, leaving 23 bases between them. The CDR3 runs to 15 residues. CDR3 in amino acids: CASQLYGAGGGGYTF. DNA of the CDR3: TGTGCCAGCCAATTGTACGGGGCGGGGGGCGGTGGCTACACCTTC.

The rearrangement joins TRBV30 to TRBJ1-5; D call uncertain. The CDR3 length is 14 residues. V was shortened by 0 bases and J by 0 bases, with 6 bases between the two germline ends. Germline V CDR1 and CDR2: GTSNPN, SVGIG (reference sequence). The CDR3 loop reads CAWSVGDSNQPQHF. The CDR3 nucleotides are TGTGCCTGGAGTGTCGGGGATAGCAATCAGCCCCAGCATTTT.

The chain recombines TRBV27 with TRBJ2-2, with D possibly TRBD2 on 5 matching bases. The CDR3 is made up of 17 amino acids. Trimming removed 4 bases from V and 6 bases from J, with 21 bases in between. Germline CDR1 reads MNHEY; CDR2 reads SMNVEV (reference sequence). CDR3 residues: CASSSPYRGPGSGELFF. The DNA of the CDR3 is TGTGCCAGCAGTTCACCCTATAGAGGGCCGGGATCCGGGGAGCTGTTTTTT.

CDR3 DNA: TGTGCCAGCAGCTTGGATCCCGAGGGTCCTGCGGCGGAACGCAACTATGGCTACACCTTC. Its protein product is CASSLDPEGPAAERNYGYTF. The V gene is TRBV5-8, the J gene TRBJ1-2; no clear D gene. Germline CDR1 SGHTS, CDR2 YDEGEE. The CDR3 length is 20 residues. V gave up 0 bases and J gave up 2 bases, with 26 bases separating them.